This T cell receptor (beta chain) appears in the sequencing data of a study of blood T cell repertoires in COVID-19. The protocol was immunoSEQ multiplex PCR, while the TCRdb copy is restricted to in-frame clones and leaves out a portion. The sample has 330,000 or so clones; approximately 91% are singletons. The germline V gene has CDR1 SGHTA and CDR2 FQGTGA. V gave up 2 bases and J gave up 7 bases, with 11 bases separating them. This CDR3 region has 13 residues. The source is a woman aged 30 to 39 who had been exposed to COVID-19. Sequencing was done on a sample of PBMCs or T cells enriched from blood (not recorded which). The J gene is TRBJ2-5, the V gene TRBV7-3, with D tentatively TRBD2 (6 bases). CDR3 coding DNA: TGTGCCAGCAGCTTATCCCCCGGGGGGACCCAGTACTTC. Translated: CASSLSPGGTQYF.